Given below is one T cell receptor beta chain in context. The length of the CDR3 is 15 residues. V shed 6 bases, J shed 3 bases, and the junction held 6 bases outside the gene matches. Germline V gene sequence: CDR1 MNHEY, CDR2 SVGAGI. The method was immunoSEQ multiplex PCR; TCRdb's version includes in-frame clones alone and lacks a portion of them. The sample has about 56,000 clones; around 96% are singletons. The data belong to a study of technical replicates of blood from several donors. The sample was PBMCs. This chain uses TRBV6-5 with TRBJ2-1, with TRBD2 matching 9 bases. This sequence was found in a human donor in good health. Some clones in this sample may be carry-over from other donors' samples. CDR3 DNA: TGTGCCAGCAGCACTACTAGCGGGCTCTACAATGAGCAGTTCTTC. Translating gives CASSTTSGLYNEQFF.